Listed below are T cell receptor beta chains from one sample, sequenced in a study of T cell repertoires in cytomegalovirus infection. No antigens are known for them. TCRdb passed the reads through MiXCR, listing each CDR3 protein once. The sample holds over 100,000 distinct CDR3 sequences; under 30% are singletons and the top ten take roughly 81%. The material sequenced was CD8+ T cells from cultured PBMCs, taken from culture after CMV antigen stimulation. Receptors originate from a human donor in good health (CMV status not recorded). Some clones in this sample may be carry-over from other donors' samples. Each CDR3 is given with its conserved first and last residue. Fields, in order: V gene, J gene, CDR3 length, D gene, clone size, CDR3 protein, CDR3 DNA. The D gene is left open where the match is weak. Part of the rows lack a size; the others show once, few, many or a class for expanded clones.

v_call: TRBV12-3/TRBV12-4
j_call: TRBJ2-5
cdr3_length: 13
d_call: -
clone_size: few
cdr3_aa: CASGSGFQETQYF
cdr3_nt: TGTGCCAGCGGAAGCGGGTTCCAGGAGACCCAGTACTTC

v_call: TRBV6-2/TRBV6-3
j_call: TRBJ2-7
cdr3_length: 13
d_call: -
clone_size: -
cdr3_aa: CAISIPTGPEQYF
cdr3_nt: TGTGCCATCTCGATACCGACAGGCCCCGAGCAGTACTTC

v_call: TRBV4-3
j_call: TRBJ2-1
cdr3_length: 17
d_call: -
clone_size: -
cdr3_aa: CASSQEANRGAGNEQFF
cdr3_nt: TGCGCCAGCAGCCAAGAGGCGAACCGGGGGGCGGGAAATGAGCAGTTCTTC

v_call: TRBV7-2
j_call: TRBJ1-6
cdr3_length: 14
d_call: -
clone_size: -
cdr3_aa: CASSQGPFGSPLHF
cdr3_nt: TGTGCCAGCAGCCAAGGACCCTTTGGTTCACCCCTCCACTTT

v_call: TRBV20-1
j_call: TRBJ2-5
cdr3_length: 13
d_call: -
clone_size: -
cdr3_aa: CSARDGGWETQYF
cdr3_nt: TGCAGTGCTAGAGATGGCGGTTGGGAGACCCAGTACTTC

v_call: TRBV6-2/TRBV6-3
j_call: TRBJ1-1
cdr3_length: 16
d_call: -
clone_size: few
cdr3_aa: CASSYSMGGEDTEAFF
cdr3_nt: TGTGCCAGCAGTTACTCGATGGGGGGCGAGGACACTGAAGCTTTCTTT

v_call: TRBV27
j_call: TRBJ2-7
cdr3_length: 12
d_call: -
clone_size: many
cdr3_aa: CASRENSYEQYF
cdr3_nt: TGTGCCAGCAGGGAAAACTCCTACGAGCAGTACTTC

v_call: TRBV20-1
j_call: TRBJ2-2
cdr3_length: 13
d_call: -
clone_size: -
cdr3_aa: CSANDGNTGELFF
cdr3_nt: TGCAGTGCTAACGACGGGAACACCGGGGAGCTGTTTTTT

v_call: TRBV12-3/TRBV12-4
j_call: TRBJ1-6
cdr3_length: 15
d_call: TRBD1
clone_size: many
cdr3_aa: CASSRAGTANSPLHF
cdr3_nt: TGTGCCAGCAGTAGGGCCGGGACAGCCAATTCACCCCTCCACTTT

v_call: TRBV28
j_call: TRBJ2-1
cdr3_length: 12
d_call: -
clone_size: many
cdr3_aa: CASSPNHNEQFF
cdr3_nt: TGTGCCAGCAGCCCTAACCACAATGAGCAGTTCTTC

v_call: TRBV13
j_call: TRBJ2-3
cdr3_length: 19
d_call: -
clone_size: -
cdr3_aa: CASSQGGHGGAESTDTQYF
cdr3_nt: TGTGCCAGCAGCCAAGGGGGACACGGGGGAGCAGAAAGCACAGATACGCAGTATTTT

v_call: TRBV7-9
j_call: TRBJ1-2
cdr3_length: 14
d_call: -
clone_size: -
cdr3_aa: CASSFPTGAYGYTF
cdr3_nt: TGTGCCAGCAGCTTCCCGACCGGTGCCTATGGCTACACCTTC

v_call: TRBV27
j_call: TRBJ2-7
cdr3_length: 14
d_call: -
clone_size: few
cdr3_aa: CASSLFGGVYEQYF
cdr3_nt: TGTGCCAGCAGTTTATTTGGGGGAGTCTACGAGCAGTACTTC

v_call: TRBV7-6
j_call: TRBJ2-2
cdr3_length: 15
d_call: -
clone_size: -
cdr3_aa: CASSFGTTNTGELFF
cdr3_nt: TGTGCCAGCAGCTTCGGGACAACGAACACCGGGGAGCTGTTTTTT

v_call: TRBV19
j_call: TRBJ2-7
cdr3_length: 15
d_call: -
clone_size: -
cdr3_aa: CASSTDIGTQREQYF
cdr3_nt: TGTGCCAGTAGTACCGACATCGGGACCCAAAGGGAGCAGTACTTC

v_call: TRBV28
j_call: TRBJ2-1
cdr3_length: 14
d_call: -
clone_size: -
cdr3_aa: CASSSPVGGHEQFF
cdr3_nt: TGTGCCAGCAGTTCCCCTGTTGGCGGCCATGAGCAGTTCTTC

v_call: TRBV14
j_call: TRBJ2-5
cdr3_length: 15
d_call: TRBD2
clone_size: many
cdr3_aa: CASSQGRASGETQYF
cdr3_nt: TGTGCCAGCAGCCAGGGACGGGCTAGCGGAGAGACCCAGTACTTC

v_call: TRBV2
j_call: TRBJ1-1
cdr3_length: 16
d_call: -
clone_size: -
cdr3_aa: CASSEGGGYVNTEAFF
cdr3_nt: TGTGCCAGCAGTGAAGGGGGGGGTTACGTGAACACTGAAGCTTTCTTT

v_call: TRBV6-6
j_call: TRBJ1-5
cdr3_length: 15
d_call: -
clone_size: -
cdr3_aa: CASSEGIYSNQPQHF
cdr3_nt: TGTGCCAGCAGCGAGGGGATCTATAGCAATCAGCCCCAGCATTTT

v_call: TRBV27
j_call: TRBJ2-1
cdr3_length: 16
d_call: TRBD1
clone_size: few
cdr3_aa: CASSLSGQGARNEQFF
cdr3_nt: TGTGCCAGCAGTTTATCAGGACAGGGCGCAAGGAATGAGCAGTTCTTC

v_call: TRBV4-1
j_call: TRBJ1-6
cdr3_length: 15
d_call: -
clone_size: few
cdr3_aa: CASSQGFRINSPLHF
cdr3_nt: TGCGCCAGCAGCCAAGGGTTCAGGATTAATTCACCCCTCCACTTT

v_call: TRBV10-3
j_call: TRBJ1-2
cdr3_length: 15
d_call: TRBD1
clone_size: few
cdr3_aa: CAISGTGGINYGYTF
cdr3_nt: TGTGCCATCAGTGGGACAGGAGGGATTAACTATGGCTACACCTTC

v_call: TRBV7-2
j_call: TRBJ1-2
cdr3_length: 16
d_call: TRBD1
clone_size: many
cdr3_aa: CASSSQTGQGGNGYTF
cdr3_nt: TGTGCCAGCAGCTCCCAGACGGGACAGGGAGGGAATGGCTACACCTTC

v_call: TRBV9
j_call: TRBJ1-5
cdr3_length: 18
d_call: TRBD1
clone_size: -
cdr3_aa: CASSVLLGDSSRNQPQHF
cdr3_nt: TGTGCCAGCAGCGTCCTACTTGGGGACAGCTCACGAAATCAGCCCCAGCATTTT

v_call: TRBV7-2
j_call: TRBJ1-4
cdr3_length: 16
d_call: TRBD1
clone_size: -
cdr3_aa: CASSLAGDRGGEKLFF
cdr3_nt: TGTGCCAGCAGCTTAGCTGGGGACAGGGGCGGAGAAAAACTGTTTTTT

v_call: TRBV7-9
j_call: TRBJ2-1
cdr3_length: 13
d_call: -
clone_size: -
cdr3_aa: CASSLGVQGRQFF
cdr3_nt: TGTGCCAGCAGCTTAGGTGTCCAGGGACGGCAGTTCTTC

v_call: TRBV5-8
j_call: TRBJ2-1
cdr3_length: 19
d_call: TRBD2
clone_size: few
cdr3_aa: CASSPRGLAGFVSDNEQFF
cdr3_nt: TGTGCCAGCAGCCCCCGGGGACTAGCGGGGTTCGTGAGTGACAATGAGCAGTTCTTC

v_call: TRBV4-1
j_call: TRBJ1-2
cdr3_length: 14
d_call: -
clone_size: few
cdr3_aa: CASSQVKFSYGYTF
cdr3_nt: TGTGCCAGCAGCCAAGTAAAGTTTAGTTATGGCTACACCTTC

v_call: TRBV27
j_call: TRBJ2-7
cdr3_length: 15
d_call: TRBD1
clone_size: few
cdr3_aa: CASSLTPGQGREQYF
cdr3_nt: TGTGCCAGCAGTTTAACCCCCGGACAGGGGCGGGAGCAGTACTTC

v_call: TRBV7-2
j_call: TRBJ1-1
cdr3_length: 15
d_call: -
clone_size: few
cdr3_aa: CASSLAGGEWSEAFF
cdr3_nt: TGTGCCAGCAGCTTAGCGGGGGGGGAGTGGAGTGAAGCTTTCTTT

v_call: TRBV2
j_call: TRBJ1-1
cdr3_length: 16
d_call: -
clone_size: few
cdr3_aa: CASSESFGRDPLGAFF
cdr3_nt: TGTGCCAGCAGTGAATCGTTCGGCAGGGACCCCCTAGGAGCTTTCTTT

v_call: TRBV2
j_call: TRBJ2-1
cdr3_length: 16
d_call: TRBD1
clone_size: few
cdr3_aa: CASSHLQGAGYNEQFF
cdr3_nt: TGTGCCAGCAGTCACTTACAGGGGGCGGGATACAATGAGCAGTTCTTC

v_call: TRBV12-3/TRBV12-4
j_call: TRBJ2-5
cdr3_length: 14
d_call: -
clone_size: few
cdr3_aa: CASSSDPTWETQYF
cdr3_nt: TGTGCCAGCAGTTCGGACCCCACATGGGAGACCCAGTACTTC

v_call: TRBV20-1
j_call: TRBJ2-4
cdr3_length: 20
d_call: TRBD2
clone_size: -
cdr3_aa: CSATRGLADSMILAKNIQYF
cdr3_nt: TGCAGTGCTACCCGGGGACTAGCGGATTCAATGATCCTAGCCAAAAACATTCAGTACTTC

v_call: TRBV12-3/TRBV12-4
j_call: TRBJ2-7
cdr3_length: 13
d_call: -
clone_size: -
cdr3_aa: CASSDTLTYEQYF
cdr3_nt: TGTGCCAGCAGCGACACCTTAACCTACGAGCAGTACTTC

v_call: TRBV7-8
j_call: TRBJ2-3
cdr3_length: 16
d_call: TRBD2
clone_size: -
cdr3_aa: CASSSPGLGGTDTQYF
cdr3_nt: TGTGCCAGCAGCTCCCCGGGACTAGGAGGCACAGATACGCAGTATTTT

v_call: TRBV7-6
j_call: TRBJ2-7
cdr3_length: 14
d_call: TRBD1
clone_size: few
cdr3_aa: CASSMGQATYEQYF
cdr3_nt: TGTGCCAGCAGCATGGGACAGGCTACCTACGAGCAGTACTTC

v_call: TRBV7-9
j_call: TRBJ2-1
cdr3_length: 12
d_call: -
clone_size: many
cdr3_aa: CASSSNYNEQFF
cdr3_nt: TGTGCCAGCAGCTCGAACTACAATGAGCAGTTCTTC

v_call: TRBV5-4
j_call: TRBJ2-1
cdr3_length: 17
d_call: TRBD2
clone_size: many
cdr3_aa: CASSLASGGASYNEQFF
cdr3_nt: TGTGCCAGCAGCTTGGCCAGCGGGGGGGCCTCATACAATGAGCAGTTCTTC

v_call: TRBV12-3/TRBV12-4
j_call: TRBJ2-1
cdr3_length: 14
d_call: TRBD2
clone_size: once
cdr3_aa: CASSTSGVYNEQFF
cdr3_nt: TGTGCCAGCAGTACTAGCGGGGTGTACAATGAGCAGTTCTTC

v_call: TRBV27
j_call: TRBJ2-7
cdr3_length: 14
d_call: -
clone_size: -
cdr3_aa: CASSFSAGPYEQYF
cdr3_nt: TGTGCCAGCAGTTTTAGTGCAGGGCCCTACGAGCAGTACTTC

v_call: TRBV7-8
j_call: TRBJ1-1
cdr3_length: 18
d_call: -
clone_size: many
cdr3_aa: CASSLVFSVVQERTEAFF
cdr3_nt: TGTGCCAGCAGCTTAGTCTTCTCGGTAGTGCAGGAGAGGACTGAAGCTTTCTTT

v_call: TRBV28
j_call: TRBJ1-5
cdr3_length: 13
d_call: -
clone_size: few
cdr3_aa: CASKGFSNQPQHF
cdr3_nt: TGTGCCAGCAAAGGTTTTAGCAATCAGCCCCAGCATTTT

v_call: TRBV19
j_call: TRBJ2-1
cdr3_length: 13
d_call: -
clone_size: few
cdr3_aa: CASSLEGYNEQFF
cdr3_nt: TGTGCCAGTAGCCTAGAGGGGTACAATGAGCAGTTCTTC

v_call: TRBV4-1
j_call: TRBJ1-2
cdr3_length: 14
d_call: -
clone_size: once
cdr3_aa: CASSQGVIGGGYTF
cdr3_nt: TGCGCCAGCAGCCAAGGAGTGATTGGGGGGGGCTACACCTTC

v_call: TRBV11-2
j_call: TRBJ2-1
cdr3_length: 15
d_call: -
clone_size: -
cdr3_aa: CASSLVQGFHNEQFF
cdr3_nt: TGTGCCAGCAGCTTAGTCCAGGGGTTCCACAATGAGCAGTTCTTC

v_call: TRBV19
j_call: TRBJ2-2
cdr3_length: 13
d_call: -
clone_size: -
cdr3_aa: CASSPGTGTELFF
cdr3_nt: TGTGCCAGTAGTCCAGGGACCGGGACGGAACTGTTTTTT

v_call: TRBV5-1
j_call: TRBJ2-1
cdr3_length: 16
d_call: TRBD2
clone_size: -
cdr3_aa: CASSYSGGASYNEQFF
cdr3_nt: TGCGCCAGCAGCTATAGCGGGGGGGCCTCCTACAATGAGCAGTTCTTC

v_call: TRBV28
j_call: TRBJ1-2
cdr3_length: 14
d_call: TRBD1
clone_size: -
cdr3_aa: CASGRQGRRDGYTF
cdr3_nt: TGTGCCAGCGGCCGACAGGGGCGACGGGATGGCTACACCTTC

v_call: TRBV2
j_call: TRBJ1-2
cdr3_length: 14
d_call: TRBD1
clone_size: -
cdr3_aa: CASSPGGGGPGYTF
cdr3_nt: TGTGCCAGCAGCCCCGGCGGAGGGGGCCCTGGCTACACCTTC